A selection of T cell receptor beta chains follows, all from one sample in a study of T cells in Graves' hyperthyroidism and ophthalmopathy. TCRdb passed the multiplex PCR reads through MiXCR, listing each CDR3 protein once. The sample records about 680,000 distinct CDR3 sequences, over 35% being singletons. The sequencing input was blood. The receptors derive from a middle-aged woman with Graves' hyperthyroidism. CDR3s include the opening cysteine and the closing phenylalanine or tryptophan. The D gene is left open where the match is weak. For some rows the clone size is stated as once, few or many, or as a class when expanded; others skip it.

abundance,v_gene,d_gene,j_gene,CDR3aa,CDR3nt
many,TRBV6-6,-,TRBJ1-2,CASSYAGDGYTF,TGTGCCAGCAGTTACGCGGGTGATGGCTACACCTTC
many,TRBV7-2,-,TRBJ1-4,CASSAAYEKLFF,TGTGCCAGCAGCGCCGCGTATGAAAAACTGTTTTTT
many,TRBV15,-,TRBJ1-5,CATSTEKSPNQPQHF,TGTGCCACCAGCACCGAAAAGAGCCCCAATCAGCCCCAGCATTTT
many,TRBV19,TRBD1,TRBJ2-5,CASKGQGSQETQYF,TGTGCCAGTAAGGGACAGGGGTCCCAAGAGACCCAGTACTTC
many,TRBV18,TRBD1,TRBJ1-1,CASSPQGVNTEAFF,TGTGCCAGCAGCCCGCAGGGGGTGAACACTGAAGCTTTCTTT
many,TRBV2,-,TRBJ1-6,CASGLAANSPLHF,TGTGCCAGCGGGCTGGCCGCGAATTCACCCCTCCACTTT
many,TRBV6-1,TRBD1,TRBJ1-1,CASSDPDRGTNTEAFF,TGTGCCAGCAGTGACCCAGACAGGGGGACGAACACTGAAGCTTTCTTT
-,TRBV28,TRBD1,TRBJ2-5,CASSSYLLYPGQGAETQYF,TGTGCCAGCAGTTCGTACCTTCTATACCCGGGACAGGGGGCGGAGACCCAGTACTTC
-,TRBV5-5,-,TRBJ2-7,CASSLGPSDSEQYF,TGTGCCAGCAGCTTGGGCCCCTCAGACTCCGAGCAGTACTTC
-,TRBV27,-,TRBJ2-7,CASSPIQGNSYEQYF,TGTGCCAGCAGTCCAATTCAGGGTAACTCCTACGAGCAGTACTTC
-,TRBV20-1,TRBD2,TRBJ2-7,CSASITSGFYEQYF,TGCAGTGCTAGTATTACTAGCGGGTTCTACGAGCAGTACTTC
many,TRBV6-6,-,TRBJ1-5,CASSTWTAINQPQHF,TGTGCCAGCAGTACGTGGACGGCAATCAATCAGCCCCAGCATTTT
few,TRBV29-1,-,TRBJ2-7,CSVDTPGDEQYF,TGCAGCGTTGATACCCCAGGGGACGAGCAGTACTTC
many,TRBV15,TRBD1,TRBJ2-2,CATSGVIGTGFTGELFF,TGTGCCACCAGCGGAGTTATCGGGACAGGGTTCACCGGGGAGCTGTTTTTT
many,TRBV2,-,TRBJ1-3,CASSEGGLSGNTIYF,TGTGCCAGCAGTGAAGGGGGCCTCTCTGGAAACACCATATATTTT
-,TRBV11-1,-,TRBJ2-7,CASSLAPHDDFSYEQYF,TGTGCCAGCAGCCTGGCCCCCCATGATGATTTCTCCTACGAGCAGTACTTC
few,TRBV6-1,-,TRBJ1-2,CASNSGADANYGYTF,TGTGCCAGCAATTCTGGGGCGGACGCTAACTATGGCTACACCTTC
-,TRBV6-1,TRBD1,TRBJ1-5,CASREAGGQPQHF,TGTGCCAGCAGAGAGGCAGGGGGTCAGCCCCAGCATTTT
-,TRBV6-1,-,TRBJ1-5,CASTNREDQPQHF,TGTGCCAGCACTAACAGGGAAGATCAGCCCCAGCATTTT
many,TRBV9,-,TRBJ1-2,CASSVEGGNYGYTF,TGTGCCAGCAGCGTAGAAGGGGGTAACTATGGCTACACCTTC
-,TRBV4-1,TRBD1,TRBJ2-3,CASSHLRRDRGRGDTQYF,TGCGCCAGCAGCCACCTCAGGCGGGACAGGGGTAGAGGAGATACGCAGTATTTT
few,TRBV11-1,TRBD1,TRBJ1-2,CASSHRDRGLYGYTF,TGTGCCAGCAGCCACCGGGACAGGGGACTCTATGGCTACACCTTC
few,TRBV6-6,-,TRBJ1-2,CASSEAGQEQGYGYTF,TGTGCCAGCAGTGAAGCGGGCCAAGAACAAGGCTATGGCTACACCTTC
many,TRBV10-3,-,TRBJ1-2,CANAFTTGGGYTF,TGTGCCAACGCTTTCACGACAGGAGGCGGCTACACCTTC
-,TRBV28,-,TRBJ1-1,CASSLHRNPNTEAFF,TGTGCCAGCAGTCTCCACAGGAATCCCAACACTGAAGCTTTCTTT
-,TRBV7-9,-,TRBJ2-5,CASSPTRGGQETQYF,TGTGCCAGCTCACCAACGAGAGGGGGCCAAGAGACCCAGTACTTC
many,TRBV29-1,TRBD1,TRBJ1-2,CSVDRDRAYGYTF,TGCAGCGTTGACCGTGACAGGGCCTATGGCTACACCTTC
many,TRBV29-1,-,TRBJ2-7,CSVLRPKSYPYYEQYF,TGCAGCGTTTTACGCCCAAAGTCGTACCCCTACTACGAGCAGTACTTC